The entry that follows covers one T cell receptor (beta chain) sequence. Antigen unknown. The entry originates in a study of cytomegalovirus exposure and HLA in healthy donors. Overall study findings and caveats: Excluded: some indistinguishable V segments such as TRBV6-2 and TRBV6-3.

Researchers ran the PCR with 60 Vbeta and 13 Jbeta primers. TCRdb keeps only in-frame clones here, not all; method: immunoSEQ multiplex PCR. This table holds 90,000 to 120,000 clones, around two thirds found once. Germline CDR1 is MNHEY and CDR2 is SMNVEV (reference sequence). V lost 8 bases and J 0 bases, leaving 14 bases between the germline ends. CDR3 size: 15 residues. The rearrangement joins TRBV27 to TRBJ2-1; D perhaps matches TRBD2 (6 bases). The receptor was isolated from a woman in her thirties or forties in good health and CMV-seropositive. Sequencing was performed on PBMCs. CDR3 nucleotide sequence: TGTGCCAGCTTCCGTTCGCGGGACTCCTACAATGAGCAGTTCTTC. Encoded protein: CASFRSRDSYNEQFF.